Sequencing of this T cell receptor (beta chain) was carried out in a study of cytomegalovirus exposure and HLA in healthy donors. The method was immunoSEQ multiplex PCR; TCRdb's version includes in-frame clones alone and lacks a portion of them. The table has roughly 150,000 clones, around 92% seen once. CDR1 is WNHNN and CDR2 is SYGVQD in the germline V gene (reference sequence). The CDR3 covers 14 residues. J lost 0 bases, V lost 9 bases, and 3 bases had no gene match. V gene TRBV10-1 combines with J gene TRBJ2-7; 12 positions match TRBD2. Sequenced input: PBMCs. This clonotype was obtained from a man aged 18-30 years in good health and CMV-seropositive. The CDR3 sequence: CASKTSGSSYEQYF. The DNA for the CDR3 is TGCGCCAGTAAGACTAGCGGGAGCTCCTACGAGCAGTACTTC.